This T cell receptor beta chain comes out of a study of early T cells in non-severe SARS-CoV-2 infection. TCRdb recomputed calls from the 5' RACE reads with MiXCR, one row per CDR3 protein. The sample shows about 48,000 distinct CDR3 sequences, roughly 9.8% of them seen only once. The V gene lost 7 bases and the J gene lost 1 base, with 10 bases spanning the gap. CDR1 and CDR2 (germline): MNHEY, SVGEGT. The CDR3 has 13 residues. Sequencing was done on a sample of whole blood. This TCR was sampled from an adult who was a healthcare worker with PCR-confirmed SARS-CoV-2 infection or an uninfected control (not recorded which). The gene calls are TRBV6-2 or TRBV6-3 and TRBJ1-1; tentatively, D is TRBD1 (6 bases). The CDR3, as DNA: TGTGCCAGCATCTACAGGGAGAACACTGAAGCTTTCTTT. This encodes CASIYRENTEAFF.